The entry that follows covers one TCR beta chain sequence. What it recognizes is unknown. The CDR3 is 12 residues long. The V gene lost 6 bases and the J gene lost 9 bases, with 12 bases spanning the gap. Germline CDR1 SGHTA, CDR2 FQGTGA. Repertoires were generated with immunoSEQ multiplex PCR, while TCRdb's copy carries only in-frame clones and drops some. Found here are some 2 million clones, 85% to 95% of them singletons; the top ten hold 0.13%. The data stem from a study of shared clonotypes between healthy human individuals. The study drew all its donors from Caucasian adults living in Nashville, Tennessee. Subsets obtained from CD4+ cells comprised CD45RA+ naive and CD45RA-negative memory cells. Notes on the study in general: Generally, naive subsets came out with larger estimated richness than memory subsets. Exclusively blood specimens were collected; tissue repertoires likely differ.

The sample consisted of naive CD4+ T cells sorted from blood. As to subset: CD45RA+ positively selected. The chain recombines TRBV7-3 with TRBJ2-1; D remains unclear. The TCR comes from a man aged 18 to 29 in good health. The CDR3 coding sequence is TGTGCCAGCAGTCCCGAGGCCGGTGAGCAGTTCTTC. Its protein is CASSPEAGEQFF.